This T cell receptor beta chain was documented in a study of cytomegalovirus exposure and HLA in healthy donors. The protocol was immunoSEQ multiplex PCR, while the TCRdb copy is restricted to in-frame clones and leaves out a portion. Of 110,000 to 150,000 clones in the sample, about 94% are singletons; the top ten hold 1.8%. The study's findings and limits: Altogether, 150 to 200 TCR beta chains were recorded as cytomegalovirus-associated.

With 1 base clipped from V and 6 bases from J, the junction kept 6 bases outside the gene matches. This CDR3 comprises 14 residues. Germline V gene sequence: CDR1 SGHTA, CDR2 FQGNSA. With respect to this clone: Its target is not known.

The sequenced sample was PBMCs. The V call is TRBV7-2, the J call TRBJ2-7; 7 bases agree with TRBD2. This receptor was identified in a man aged 18 to 35 in good health and CMV-seropositive. The CDR3 reads CASSLEYAGAEQYF. CDR3 nucleotides: TGTGCCAGCAGCTTAGAGTACGCGGGAGCCGAGCAGTACTTC.